These 11 T cell receptor beta chains share one sample of origin, sequenced in a study of metastatic and nonmetastatic thyroid tumors. All patients were untreated before thyroid surgery. Using MiXCR, TCRdb reanalyzed the PCR reads. The sample includes about 13,000 clones, around 20% of them seen just once. Material: adjacent normal tissue. These receptors were collected from a female donor with papillary thyroid cancer or a benign thyroid nodule (not recorded which). Some clones in this sample may be carry-over from other donors' samples.

This clone was observed a handful of times. Given a much more abundant clone one base away, this may be a read error. The chain has TRBV29-1 and TRBJ1-2; TRBD1 is a possible D gene (5 bases). CDR1 SQVTM and CDR2 ANQGSEA come from the germline V gene. The V and J ends lost 8 bases and 10 bases respectively, with 17 bases between them. The CDR3 loop spans 11 amino acids. This CDR3 is CSTFGGGDYTF. The CDR3 coding sequence is TGCAGCACATTTGGGGGTGGCGACTACACCTTC.

The gene calls are TRBV20-1 and TRBJ2-3; TRBD2 matches at 12 bases. CDR3 size: 14 residues. V was pared by 3 bases and J by 5 bases, with 3 bases of the junction left unmatched. Germline loops: CDR1 DFQATT, CDR2 SNEGSKA (reference sequence). DNA for the CDR3: TGCAGTGCTAGTGCTAGCGGGGGGGAAGATACGCAGTATTTT. It yields the protein CSASASGGEDTQYF.

This clone was observed a few times. The chain is built from TRBV6-1 and TRBJ1-1; D call uncertain. Germline values: CDR1 MNHNS, CDR2 SASEGT. V dropped 6 bases and J dropped 4 bases, with 24 bases sitting between them. This CDR3 comprises 17 residues. The CDR3: CASSQPRTDLSRTEAFF. Here the CDR3 DNA reads TGTGCCAGCAGCCAACCGAGGACCGACCTTAGCCGCACTGAAGCTTTCTTT.

This chain connects TRBV6-2 or TRBV6-3 to TRBJ1-2, with D unresolved. V lost 8 bases to trimming and J lost 1 base, with 11 bases between them. In germline, CDR1 is MNHEY, CDR2 SVGEGT. CDR3 length: 13 amino acids. In nucleotides, the CDR3 is TGTGCCAGCCAGAGAGCCATTAACTATGGCTACACCTTC. Translation gives CASQRAINYGYTF.

The sample holds many counts of this clone. This may arise from a read error, as a much more abundant clone is one base away. Other DNA sequences in the sample encode the same CDR3. This rearrangement joins TRBV7-9 to TRBJ2-1; 13 positions agree with TRBD2. Germline CDR1 SEHNR, CDR2 FQNEAQ (reference sequence). This CDR3 has 15 amino acids. Germline trimming cut 6 bases from V and 3 bases from J; bases unmatched to any gene: 2. CDR3 nucleotide sequence: TGTGCCAGCAGTCGGACTAGCGGGAGCTACAATGAGCAGTTCTTC. It encodes CASSRTSGSYNEQFF.

This clone has ten or more counts. This chain links TRBV20-1 with TRBJ2-3; D possibly corresponds to TRBD2 (5 bases). Germline V gene data show CDR1 as DFQATT and CDR2 as SNEGSKA (reference sequence). V gave up 5 bases and J gave up 0 bases, with 15 bases separating them. The CDR3 runs to 15 residues. The DNA of the CDR3 is TGCAGTGCTGGAAAAAGCGGAACTAGCACAGATACGCAGTATTTT. Its protein is CSAGKSGTSTDTQYF.

The V and J genes are TRBV9 and TRBJ2-1; 11 bases fit TRBD1. The CDR3 extends over 17 amino acids. Trimming at V came to 4 bases and at J to 3 bases, leaving 9 bases not matched to a gene. Germline V gene sequence: CDR1 SGDLS, CDR2 YYNGEE. The CDR3, as DNA: TGTGCCAGCAGCTCGGGCTCCGGGACAGGGGGCTACAATGAGCAGTTCTTC. Protein product: CASSSGSGTGGYNEQFF.

Sample share makes this clone medium-sized (0.01 to 0.1%). The genes are TRBV6-5 and TRBJ1-1, with D uncertain. V lost 0 bases to trimming and J lost 1 base, with 3 bases between them. Per the germline V gene, CDR1 is MNHEY and CDR2 is SVGAGI. This CDR3 is built from 13 residues. CDR3 nucleotides: TGTGCCAGCAGTTACTCATGGAACACTGAAGCTTTCTTT. Its translation: CASSYSWNTEAFF.

The chain combines TRBV4-2 with TRBJ2-7; D gene uncertain. V lost 3 bases, J lost 3 bases, and 9 bases lay in between. The CDR3 totals 13 residues. Germline V CDR1 and CDR2: LGHNA, YNFKEQ. The CDR3 region has the DNA TGTGCCAGCAGCCAGGAAGTATTCTACGAGCAGTACTTC. It is translated as CASSQEVFYEQYF.

Ten or more counts support this clone. V is TRBV18 and J is TRBJ2-3; a possible D gene is TRBD1 (6 bases). V dropped 2 bases and J dropped 8 bases, with 17 bases sitting between them. The CDR3 is made up of 15 amino acids. The germline V gene has CDR1 KGHSH and CDR2 LQKENI. Here the CDR3 reads CASSPGTGTQGTQYF. The CDR3 nucleotides are TGTGCCAGCTCACCAGGAACAGGTACACAGGGTACGCAGTATTTT.

Many counts were recorded for this clone. This rearrangement joins TRBV4-1 to TRBJ2-2; no clear D. Germline CDR1 MGHRA, CDR2 YSYEKL. Trimming stripped 0 bases from V and 1 base from J, with 6 bases between. The CDR3 is made up of 15 amino acids. CDR3 loop: CASSQDWLNTGELFF. CDR3 nucleotides: TGCGCCAGCAGCCAAGATTGGCTGAACACCGGGGAGCTGTTTTTT.